The clone carrying this TCR beta chain occurred many times. Its target is unknown. The data originate from a study of CD8+ T cells in alopecia areata. Study overall: Patients received oral tofacitinib, 5 to 10 mg twice daily, for moderate-to-severe alopecia areata.

Treatment in this sample: oral pan-JAK inhibitor, 5-10 mg twice daily. The CDR3 extends over 16 amino acids. The trim removed 0 bases at V and 9 bases at J, leaving 9 bases unmatched. Germline V gives CDR1 LGHNA, CDR2 YNFKEQ. Investigators isolated RNA and reverse transcribed it into cDNA to act as the sequencing template. Only in-frame clones appear in the TCRdb table, and some are missing; sequencing was by immunoSEQ multiplex PCR. This sample carries 90,000 to 100,000 clones, about 58% of them seen once, and the ten largest clones take 15%. Whole-study results and caveats: Clonality was higher in lesional than normal scalp, especially in alopecia totalis/universalis. A large proportion of expanded lesional clones were detected persisting in scalp and blood during tofacitinib. Because of a solitary nonresponder, the connection of baseline CD8+ expansion to response stays uncertain.

The J gene is TRBJ2-1, the V gene TRBV4-2; TRBD2 agrees at 9 bases. Sample: CD8+ T cells sorted from blood, taken at week 4, from a patient treated with tofacitinib. This clonotype originated in a human donor with alopecia areata. The CDR3 DNA sequence: TGTGCCAGCAGCCAAGACGAAGGCAGCGGGGGGCCTGAGCAGTTCTTC. Its protein is CASSQDEGSGGPEQFF.